Described below is a single T cell receptor (beta chain) sequence and its context. The target antigen is unknown. Germline CDR1 SGHRS, CDR2 YFSETQ. This CDR3 contains 16 residues. The V segment lost 7 bases and the J segment 5 bases; nucleotides outside the gene matches: 13. This specimen comes from a study of T-cell memory formation after mild COVID-19. Study-wide findings and caveats: Shrinking CD4+ clones were chiefly CM and EM; CD8+ ones were chiefly EMRA.

5'RACE with constant-segment primers yielded barcoded, UMI-tagged TCR alpha and TCR beta cDNA libraries. From the 5' RACE reads, TCRdb called clonotypes with MiXCR, one entry per CDR3 protein. The data show hundreds of thousands of distinct CDR3 sequences, 14% seen once. The source of this sequence is a man aged 18 to 30 who had mild COVID-19 (a few samples of this study predate the infection). Cell type and time point are not known. The specimen was PBMCs or a T cell subset sorted from them (not recorded which). The chain carries TRBV5-1 and TRBJ2-3; the match to TRBD1 covers 10 bases. CDR3 nucleotides: TGCGCCAGCTCTACCGGGACAGGGGCTTCCGGAGATACGCAGTATTTT. It translates to CASSTGTGASGDTQYF.